This TCR beta chain was recovered during a study of blood T cell repertoires in COVID-19. V was trimmed by 4 bases and J by 3 bases, leaving 16 bases between them. Per germline, CDR1 KGHSH and CDR2 LQKENI. The CDR3 covers 15 residues. Generated by immunoSEQ multiplex PCR, the TCRdb table keeps only in-frame clones and is missing some. The sample lists under 200,000 clones, 85% occurring once. What was sequenced was peripheral blood. V and J are TRBV18 and TRBJ2-7; a possible D gene is TRBD2 (7 bases). The receptor comes from a woman aged 55-70 years with COVID-19, enrolled during active disease. CDR3 protein: CASSLGGGGVYEQYF. The DNA for the CDR3 is TGTGCCAGCTCACTTGGAGGGGGAGGGGTCTACGAGCAGTACTTC.